The T cell receptor (beta chain) described here comes from a study of post-analysis software for immune sequencing data. Study-wide results and caveats: TRBV segments more frequent in patients than in controls numbered five and included TRBV5-6, TRBV5-1 and TRBV20-1.

Turning to this clonotype: Its antigen is as yet unknown.

V shed 3 bases and J shed 0 bases, with 15 bases lying between them. CDR3 length equals 16 residues. The germline gives CDR1 KGHSH, CDR2 LQKENI. TCR beta libraries were prepared from cDNA with unique molecular identifiers. One entry per CDR3 protein, called by TCRdb with MiXCR from the PCR reads. The sample records 350,000 to 500,000 distinct CDR3 sequences, about 40% being singletons. The gene calls are TRBV18 and TRBJ2-7; perhaps D is TRBD1 or TRBD2 (5 bases each). The TCR originated in a girl aged 2-9 years with multiple sclerosis. Sequencing was carried out using blood. The CDR3: CASSPGVGGSSYEQYF. CDR3 nucleotides: TGTGCCAGCTCACCGGGGGTTGGGGGATCCTCCTACGAGCAGTACTTC. Together with reference TRBV18 and TRBJ2-7, the CDR3 gives the full variable domain: NAGVMQNPRHLVRRRGQEARLRCSPMKGHSHVYWYRQLPEEGLKFMVYLQKENIIDESGMPKERFSAEFPKEGPSILRIQQVVRGDSAAYFCASSPGVGGSSYEQYFGPGTRLTVT.